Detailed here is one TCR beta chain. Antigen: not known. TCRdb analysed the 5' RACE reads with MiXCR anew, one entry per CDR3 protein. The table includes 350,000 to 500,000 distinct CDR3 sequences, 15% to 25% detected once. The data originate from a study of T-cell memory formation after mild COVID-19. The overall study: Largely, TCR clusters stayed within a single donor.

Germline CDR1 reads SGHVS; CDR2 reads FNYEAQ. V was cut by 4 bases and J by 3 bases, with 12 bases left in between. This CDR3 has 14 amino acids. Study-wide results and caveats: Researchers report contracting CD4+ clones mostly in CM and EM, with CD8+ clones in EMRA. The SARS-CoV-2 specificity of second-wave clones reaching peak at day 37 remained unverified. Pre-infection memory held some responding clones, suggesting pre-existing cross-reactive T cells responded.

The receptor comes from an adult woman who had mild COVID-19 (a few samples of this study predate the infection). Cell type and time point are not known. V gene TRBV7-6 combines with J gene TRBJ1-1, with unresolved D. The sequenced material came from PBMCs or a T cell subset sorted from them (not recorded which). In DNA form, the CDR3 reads TGTGCCAGCAGCTCTAGGGTCGGGGACACTGAAGCTTTCTTT. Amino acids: CASSSRVGDTEAFF.